This TCR beta chain was captured in a study of metastatic and nonmetastatic thyroid tumors. Study-wide context: Comparison of repertoires was carried out across blood and tumor or nodule tissue from malignant and benign thyroid patients.

The CDR3 loop spans 17 amino acids. The V gene end was trimmed by 1 base and the J gene end by 2 bases; junction bases not matched to a gene: 11. CDR1 is LGHNT and CDR2 is FRNRAP in the germline V gene. Before thyroid surgery, none of the patients had received any treatment. This clone was seen at least ten times. TCRdb recomputed clones from the PCR reads via MiXCR. The table includes some 35,000 clones, less than 30% detected once. Sample: blood. The clonotype comes from a male donor with papillary thyroid cancer or a benign thyroid nodule (not recorded which). Some clones in this sample may be carry-over from other donors' samples. The chain joins TRBV12-5 to TRBJ2-7; 7 bases are a match to TRBD1. DNA for the CDR3: TGTGCTAGTGGTTTGGATCTCGGGACAGAAGCCACCTACGAGCAGTACTTC. Protein product: CASGLDLGTEATYEQYF.